This paragraph reports one TCR beta chain. Its antigen remains unidentified. Data came from immunoSEQ multiplex PCR; TCRdb stores just in-frame clones and leaves some out. This table holds nearly 65,000 clones, about nine tenths found once. The CDR3 consists of 15 residues. V lost 1 base, J lost 9 bases, and 16 bases lay in between. Looked up from germline, CDR1 is MGHRA and CDR2 is YSYEKL. The data are from a study of OX40 agonist ivuxolimab in advanced cancers. For the study at large: Patients were treated with intravenous ivuxolimab, dosed at 0.01 to 10 mg/kg and infused every 2 weeks. Partial responses were achieved by three patients, of whom one had hepatocellular carcinoma and two had cutaneous melanoma.

The timepoints at which blood was sampled were baseline, cycle 4 day 1, and cycle 7 day 1. Whole-study results and caveats: Researchers did not determine the expanded peripheral T cells' antigen specificity.

This receptor was identified in an adult with an advanced solid tumor such as melanoma, head and neck, liver or kidney cancer. The sequencing here drew on CD4+ or CD8+ T cells sorted from blood, taken in a trial of the OX40 agonist ivuxolimab. The chain is built from TRBV4-1 and TRBJ2-1; maybe TRBD2 (6 bases). DNA of the CDR3: TGCGCCAGCAGCCAAGTTCAGACCCGAGCGGGTGAGCAGTTCTTC. It yields the protein CASSQVQTRAGEQFF.